The 16 T cell receptor beta chains below all came from one sample that was sequenced in a study of blood T cell repertoires in COVID-19. Sequenced by immunoSEQ multiplex PCR; TCRdb stores in-frame clones only, minus some. Counted here are around 140,000 clones, about 80% occurring once; the ten biggest clones make up 5% to 7%. Sequencing was carried out using PBMCs or T cells enriched from blood (not recorded which). All receptors derive from a woman between 50 and 59 years old who had recovered from COVID-19.

This chain uses TRBV11-2 with TRBJ2-2; D might be TRBD1 (6 bases). This CDR3 contains 14 residues. Germline lookup yields CDR1 SGHAT and CDR2 FQNNGV. The germline V and J ends were trimmed by 3 bases and 6 bases, with 11 bases remaining between them. The CDR3 protein is CASSFRTGSGELFF. The CDR3 DNA reads TGTGCCAGCAGCTTTCGCACAGGGTCCGGGGAGCTGTTTTTT.

CDR3 coding DNA: TGTGCCAGCAGTTTGACAGGGGTTGGCCAGCCCCAGCATTTT. As protein: CASSLTGVGQPQHF. V and J are TRBV28 and TRBJ1-5, with 8 bases aligning to TRBD1. J was trimmed by 7 bases and V by 3 bases; bases with no gene match: 5. There are 14 residues in the CDR3. Per the germline V gene, CDR1 is MDHEN and CDR2 is SYDVKM.

The chain uses TRBV7-9 and TRBJ2-3, with 9 bases that match TRBD1. The CDR3 runs 17 residues. In germline, CDR1 is SEHNR, CDR2 FQNEAQ (reference sequence). Trimming at V came to 2 bases and at J to 0 bases, leaving 6 bases not matched to a gene. The CDR3 here is CASSLLTGQGSTDTQYF. Here the CDR3 DNA reads TGTGCCAGCAGCTTATTGACGGGACAGGGAAGCACAGATACGCAGTATTTT.

The gene calls are TRBV7-8 and TRBJ2-7; the match to TRBD1 covers 9 bases. This CDR3 contains 15 residues. With V trimmed by 3 bases and J by 3 bases, 6 bases remained unmatched. Germline-derived CDR1 and CDR2 are SGHVS and FQNEAQ. CDR3 nucleotides: TGTGCCAGCAGCTTGGCGGGACAGGGACACTACGAGCAGTACTTC. It codes for CASSLAGQGHYEQYF.

This chain joins TRBV16 and TRBJ1-2; the match to TRBD1 covers 7 bases. In germline, CDR1 is KGHSY, CDR2 FQNENV. The CDR3 contains 14 residues. J was trimmed by 0 bases and V by 6 bases; bases with no gene match: 4. The CDR3 spells CASRLGQANYGYTF. CDR3 bases: TGTGCCAGCAGACTCGGACAGGCTAACTATGGCTACACCTTC.

This chain connects TRBV28 to TRBJ1-1, with D possibly matching TRBD1 (5 bases). From germline, CDR1 is MDHEN and CDR2 SYDVKM. This CDR3 contains 14 residues. The V end lost 6 bases, the J end lost 0 bases, and 11 bases lay between the germline ends. The CDR3 coding sequence is TGTGCCAGCAGCTTGGGGGGGGTGAACACTGAAGCTTTCTTT. Its translation is CASSLGGVNTEAFF.

The V call is TRBV5-6, the J call TRBJ2-7, with 12 bases identical to TRBD1. The CDR3 covers 13 residues. Per germline, CDR1 SGHDT and CDR2 YYEEEE. V was clipped by 5 bases and J by 6 bases; unmatched bases: 3. The CDR3 DNA reads as TGTGCCAGCAGGGGGACAGGGGGCGGCGAGCAGTACGTC. Amino acid sequence: CASRGTGGGEQYV.

The gene calls are TRBV11-2 and TRBJ2-3, with TRBD2 matching over 13 bases. Trimming at V came to 1 base and at J to 2 bases, leaving 9 bases not matched to a gene. The CDR3 is 19 residues long. Germline CDR1 SGHAT, CDR2 FQNNGV. The CDR3 DNA is TGTGCCAGCAGCTTAGCTGGGACTAGCGGGGTCCGCCTCACAGATACGCAGTATTTT. This translates into CASSLAGTSGVRLTDTQYF.

The chain links TRBV5-1 to TRBJ2-5; D call uncertain. V shed 4 bases and J shed 1 base, with 20 bases lying between them. This CDR3 comprises 17 residues. CDR1 and CDR2 (germline): SGHRS, YFSETQ. The CDR3, as DNA: TGCGCCAGCAGCAACCTTAAAGGCTCCTCGGGCCAAGAGACCCAGTACTTC. As protein: CASSNLKGSSGQETQYF.

The genes are TRBV2 and TRBJ2-1; TRBD2 might be the D (7 bases). The CDR3 loop spans 14 amino acids. Per the germline V gene, CDR1 is SNHLY and CDR2 is FYNNEI. Trimming took 8 bases from V and 6 from J, leaving 17 bases between them. In DNA form, the CDR3 reads TGTGCCAGCGGGGGGGGCGGTCCTGGCAATGAGCAGTTCTTC. Translating gives CASGGGGPGNEQFF.

The chain combines TRBV19 with TRBJ1-1, with TRBD1 identical over 7 bases. This CDR3 region has 14 residues. Germline CDR1 and CDR2: LNHDA and SQIVND (reference sequence). After removal of 8 bases from V and 1 base from J, the junction contained 7 bases not matched to a gene. CDR3 sequence: CASLFRGENTEAFF. CDR3 DNA sequence: TGTGCCAGTCTATTCAGGGGGGAGAACACTGAAGCTTTCTTT.

The chain is built from TRBV5-1 and TRBJ1-2, with D uncertain. In germline, CDR1 is SGHRS, CDR2 YFSETQ. The CDR3 has 13 residues. Trimming pared 0 bases from V and 8 bases from J, leaving 11 bases between. In nucleotides, the CDR3 is TGCGCCAGCAGCTTGGAACGGAGGGAAGGCTACACCTTC. Encoded protein: CASSLERREGYTF.

The V and J genes are TRBV6-5 and TRBJ1-5, with TRBD1 as a possible D gene (6 bases). Germline V gives CDR1 MNHEY, CDR2 SVGAGI. The ends were cut back, 6 bases at V and 6 bases at J, with 18 bases in the middle. The CDR3 totals 15 residues. CDR3 residues: CASSARGGFIQPQHF. The CDR3 nucleotides read TGTGCCAGCAGCGCTAGGGGGGGTTTCATTCAGCCCCAGCATTTT.

This chain uses TRBV28 with TRBJ2-1, with 9 bases fitting TRBD2. After removal of 2 bases from V and 4 bases from J, the junction contained 0 bases not matched to a gene. This CDR3 contains 14 residues. Germline CDR1 and CDR2: MDHEN and SYDVKM. CDR3 in amino acids: CASSLLAGYNEQFF. The CDR3 region has the DNA TGTGCCAGCAGTTTACTAGCGGGGTACAATGAGCAGTTCTTC.

The chain links TRBV7-9 to TRBJ2-5, with 7 bases lining up with TRBD1. The V gene's germline CDR1 is SEHNR and CDR2 FQNEAQ (reference sequence). The J segment lost 4 bases and the V segment lost 5 bases, leaving 7 bases of the junction unmatched. This CDR3 contains 14 residues. The CDR3 is CASSPPTGIETQYF. CDR3 DNA sequence: TGTGCCAGCAGCCCCCCGACAGGGATAGAGACCCAGTACTTC.

This clone was detected only a few times. The V call is TRBV30, the J call TRBJ1-6; D gene uncertain. V was pared by 3 bases and J by 8 bases, with 11 bases between. CDR3 length equals 13 residues. Per the germline V gene, CDR1 is GTSNPN and CDR2 is SVGIG (reference sequence). CDR3 loop: CAWSNTLDSPLHF. The CDR3 DNA follows: TGTGCCTGGAGCAACACGCTTGATTCACCCCTCCACTTT.